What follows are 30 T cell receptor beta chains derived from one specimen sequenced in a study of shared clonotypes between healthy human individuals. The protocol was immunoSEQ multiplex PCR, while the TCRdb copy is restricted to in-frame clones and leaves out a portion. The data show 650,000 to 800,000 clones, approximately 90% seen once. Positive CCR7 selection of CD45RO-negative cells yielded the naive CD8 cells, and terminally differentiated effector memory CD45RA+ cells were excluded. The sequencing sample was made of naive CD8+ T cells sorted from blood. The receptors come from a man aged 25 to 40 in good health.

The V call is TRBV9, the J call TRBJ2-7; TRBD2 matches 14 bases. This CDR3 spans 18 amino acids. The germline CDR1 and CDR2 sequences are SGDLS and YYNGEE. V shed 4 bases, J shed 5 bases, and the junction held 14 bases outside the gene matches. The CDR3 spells CASSSAGTSGSGFDEQYF. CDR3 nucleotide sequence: TGTGCCAGCAGCTCCGCAGGGACTAGCGGGAGCGGATTTGACGAGCAGTACTTC.

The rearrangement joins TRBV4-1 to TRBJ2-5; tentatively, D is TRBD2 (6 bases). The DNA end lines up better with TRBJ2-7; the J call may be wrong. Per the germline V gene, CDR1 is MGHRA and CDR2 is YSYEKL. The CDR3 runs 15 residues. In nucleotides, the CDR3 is TGCGCCAGCAGCCAAGGGGCTAGCGTAACCTACGAGCAGTACTTC. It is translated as CASSQGASVTYEQYF.

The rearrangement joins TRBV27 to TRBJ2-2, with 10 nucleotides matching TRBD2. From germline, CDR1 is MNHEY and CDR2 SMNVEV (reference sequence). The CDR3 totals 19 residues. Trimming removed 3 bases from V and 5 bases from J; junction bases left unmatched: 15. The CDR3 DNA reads TGTGCCAGCAGTTTGGATGGACTAGCGGACACCCGGAAAACCGGGGAGCTGTTTTTT. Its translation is CASSLDGLADTRKTGELFF.

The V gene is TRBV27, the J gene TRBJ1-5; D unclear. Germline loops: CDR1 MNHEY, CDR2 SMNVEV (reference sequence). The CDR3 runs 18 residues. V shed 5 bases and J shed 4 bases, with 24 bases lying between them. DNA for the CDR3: TGTGCCAGCAGTCCCCTCCCATCTACCGCAGGTTATAATCAGCCCCAGCATTTT. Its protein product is CASSPLPSTAGYNQPQHF.

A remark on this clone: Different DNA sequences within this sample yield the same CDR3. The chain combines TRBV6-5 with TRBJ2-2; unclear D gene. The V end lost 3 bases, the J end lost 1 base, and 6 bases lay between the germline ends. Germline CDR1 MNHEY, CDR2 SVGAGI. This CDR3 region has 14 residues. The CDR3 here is CASSYGKNTGELFF. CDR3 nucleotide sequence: TGTGCCAGCAGTTATGGGAAGAACACCGGGGAGCTGTTTTTT.

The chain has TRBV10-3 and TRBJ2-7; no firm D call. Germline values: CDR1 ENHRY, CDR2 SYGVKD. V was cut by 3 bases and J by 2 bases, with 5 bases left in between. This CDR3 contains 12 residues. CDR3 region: CAISEQTYEQYF. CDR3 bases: TGTGCCATCAGTGAACAGACCTACGAGCAGTACTTC.

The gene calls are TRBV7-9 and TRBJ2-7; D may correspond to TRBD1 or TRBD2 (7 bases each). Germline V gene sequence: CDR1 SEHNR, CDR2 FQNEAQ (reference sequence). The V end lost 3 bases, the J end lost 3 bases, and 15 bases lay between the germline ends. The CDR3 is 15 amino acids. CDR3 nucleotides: TGTGCCAGCAGCTTGACGGGACAGCGGGACTACGAGCAGTACTTC. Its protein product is CASSLTGQRDYEQYF. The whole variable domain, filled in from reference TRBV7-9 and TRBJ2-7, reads DTGVSQNPRHKITKRGQNVTFRCDPISEHNRLYWYRQTLGQGPEFLTYFQNEAQLEKSRLLSDRFSAERPKGSFSTLEIQRTEQGDSAMYLCASSLTGQRDYEQYFGPGTRLTVT.

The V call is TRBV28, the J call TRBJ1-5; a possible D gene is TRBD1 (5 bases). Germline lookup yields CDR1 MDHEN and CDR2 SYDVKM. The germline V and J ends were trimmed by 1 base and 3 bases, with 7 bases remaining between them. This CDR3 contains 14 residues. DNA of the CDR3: TGTGCCAGCAGTTTATTACAGGACAATCAGCCCCAGCATTTT. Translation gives CASSLLQDNQPQHF.

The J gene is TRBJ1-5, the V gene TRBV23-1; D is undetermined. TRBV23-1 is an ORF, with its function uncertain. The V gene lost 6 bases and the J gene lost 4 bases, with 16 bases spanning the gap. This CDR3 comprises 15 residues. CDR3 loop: CASSQTTDPNQPQHF. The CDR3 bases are TGCGCCAGCAGCCAAACGACGGATCCTAATCAGCCCCAGCATTTT.

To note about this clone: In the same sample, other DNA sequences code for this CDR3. For the CDR3, the DNA is TGTGCCAGCAGTTTCTCTGGGAACACTGAAGCTTTCTTT. It is translated as CASSFSGNTEAFF. The rearrangement uses TRBV27 and TRBJ1-1; D gene ambiguous. The CDR3 runs 13 residues. Germline V gene data show CDR1 as MNHEY and CDR2 as SMNVEV (reference sequence). Trimming shortened V by 3 bases and J by 1 base, and 6 bases separated the two germline ends.

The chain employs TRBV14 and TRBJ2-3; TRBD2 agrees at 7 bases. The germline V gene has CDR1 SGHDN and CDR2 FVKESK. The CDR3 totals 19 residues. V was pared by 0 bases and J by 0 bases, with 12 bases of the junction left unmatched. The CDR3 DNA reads TGTGCCAGCAGCCAAGATAATATGGCTAGCGGACCTAGCACAGATACGCAGTATTTT. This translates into CASSQDNMASGPSTDTQYF. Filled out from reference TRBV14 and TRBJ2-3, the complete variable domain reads EAGVTQFPSHSVIEKGQTVTLRCDPISGHDNLYWYRRVMGKEIKFLLHFVKESKQDESGMPNNRFLAERTGGTYSTLKVQPAELEDSGVYFCASSQDNMASGPSTDTQYFGPGTRLTVL.

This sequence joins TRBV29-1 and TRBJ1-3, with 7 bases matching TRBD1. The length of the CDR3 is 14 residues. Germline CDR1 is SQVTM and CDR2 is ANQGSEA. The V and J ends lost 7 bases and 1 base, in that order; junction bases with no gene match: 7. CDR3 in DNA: TGCAGCGCGATGCCGACAGGGTCTGGAAACACCATATATTTT. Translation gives CSAMPTGSGNTIYF.

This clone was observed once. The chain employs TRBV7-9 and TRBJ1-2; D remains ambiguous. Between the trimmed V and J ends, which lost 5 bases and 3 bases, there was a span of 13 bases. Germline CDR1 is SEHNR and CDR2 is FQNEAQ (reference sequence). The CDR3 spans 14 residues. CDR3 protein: CASSTGRVDYGYTF. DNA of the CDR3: TGTGCCAGCAGCACCGGACGGGTTGACTATGGCTACACCTTC. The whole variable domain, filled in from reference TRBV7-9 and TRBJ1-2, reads DTGVSQNPRHKITKRGQNVTFRCDPISEHNRLYWYRQTLGQGPEFLTYFQNEAQLEKSRLLSDRFSAERPKGSFSTLEIQRTEQGDSAMYLCASSTGRVDYGYTFGSGTRLTVV.

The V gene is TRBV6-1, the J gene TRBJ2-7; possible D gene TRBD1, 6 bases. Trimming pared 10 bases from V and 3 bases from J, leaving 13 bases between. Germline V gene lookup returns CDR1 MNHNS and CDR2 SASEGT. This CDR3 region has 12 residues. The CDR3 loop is CATRPGHYEQYF. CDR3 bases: TGTGCCACCCGGCCGGGACACTACGAGCAGTACTTC.

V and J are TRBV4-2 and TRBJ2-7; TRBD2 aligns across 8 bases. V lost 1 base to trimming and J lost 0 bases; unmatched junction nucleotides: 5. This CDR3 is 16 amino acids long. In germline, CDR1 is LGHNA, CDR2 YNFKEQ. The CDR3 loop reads CASSQGPSGSSYEQYF. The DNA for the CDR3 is TGTGCCAGCAGCCAAGGTCCAAGCGGGAGCTCCTACGAGCAGTACTTC.

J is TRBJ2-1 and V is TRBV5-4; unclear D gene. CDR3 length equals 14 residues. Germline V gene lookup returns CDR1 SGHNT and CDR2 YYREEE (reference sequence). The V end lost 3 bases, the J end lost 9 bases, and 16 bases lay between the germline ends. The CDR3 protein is CASSWSGVAGEQFF. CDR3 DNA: TGTGCCAGCAGCTGGAGTGGTGTGGCCGGTGAGCAGTTCTTC.

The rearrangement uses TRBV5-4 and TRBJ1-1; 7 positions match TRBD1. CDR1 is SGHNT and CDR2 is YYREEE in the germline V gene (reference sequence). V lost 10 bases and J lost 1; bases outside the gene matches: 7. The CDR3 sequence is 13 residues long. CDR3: CAGRGQQNTEAFF. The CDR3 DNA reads TGTGCCGGACGGGGACAGCAGAACACTGAAGCTTTCTTT.

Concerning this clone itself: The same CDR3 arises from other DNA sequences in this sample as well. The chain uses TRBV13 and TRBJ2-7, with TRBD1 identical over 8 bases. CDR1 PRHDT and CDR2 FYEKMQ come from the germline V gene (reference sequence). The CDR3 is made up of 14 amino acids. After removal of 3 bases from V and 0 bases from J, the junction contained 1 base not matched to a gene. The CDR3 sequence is CASSFGQGSYEQYF. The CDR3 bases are TGTGCCAGCAGCTTCGGACAGGGCTCCTACGAGCAGTACTTC.

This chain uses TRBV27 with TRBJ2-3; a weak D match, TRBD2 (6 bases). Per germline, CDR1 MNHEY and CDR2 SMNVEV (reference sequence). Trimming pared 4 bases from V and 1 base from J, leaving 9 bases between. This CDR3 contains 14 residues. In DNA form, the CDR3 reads TGTGCCAGCAGTTGGTCTAGCGGCACAGATACGCAGTATTTT. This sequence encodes CASSWSSGTDTQYF.

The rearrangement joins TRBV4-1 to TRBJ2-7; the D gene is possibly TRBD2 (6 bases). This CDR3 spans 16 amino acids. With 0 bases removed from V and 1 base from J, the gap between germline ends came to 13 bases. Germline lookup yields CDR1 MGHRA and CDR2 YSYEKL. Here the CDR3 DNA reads TGCGCCAGCAGCCAAGATCACGGGAGAAAGTCCTACGAGCAGTACTTC. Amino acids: CASSQDHGRKSYEQYF.

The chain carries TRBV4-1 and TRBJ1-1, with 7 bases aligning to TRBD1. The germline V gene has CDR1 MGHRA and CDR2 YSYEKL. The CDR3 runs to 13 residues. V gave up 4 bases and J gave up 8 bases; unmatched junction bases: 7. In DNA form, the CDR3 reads TGCGCCAGCAGCCCTCTTGGGACAGCAGAAGCTTTCTTT. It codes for CASSPLGTAEAFF.

The DNA of the CDR3 is TGTGCCAGCAGCTTAGATACGGCCACCTACGAGCAGTACTTC. This encodes CASSLDTATYEQYF. V and J are TRBV7-9 and TRBJ2-7; D is undetermined. V was trimmed by 1 base and J by 2 bases, leaving 9 bases between them. The germline V gene has CDR1 SEHNR and CDR2 FQNEAQ (reference sequence). The CDR3 spans 14 residues.

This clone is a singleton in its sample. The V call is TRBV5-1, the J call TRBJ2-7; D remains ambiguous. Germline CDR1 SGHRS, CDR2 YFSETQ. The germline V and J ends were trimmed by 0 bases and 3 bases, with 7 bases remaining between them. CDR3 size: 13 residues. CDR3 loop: CASSLGANYEQYF. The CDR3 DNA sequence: TGCGCCAGCAGCTTGGGAGCGAACTACGAGCAGTACTTC.

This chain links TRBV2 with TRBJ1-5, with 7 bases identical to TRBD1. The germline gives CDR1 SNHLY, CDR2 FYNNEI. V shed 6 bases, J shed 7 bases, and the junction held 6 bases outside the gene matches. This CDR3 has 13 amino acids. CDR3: CASSPPTGQPQHF. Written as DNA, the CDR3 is TGTGCCAGCAGCCCCCCGACAGGGCAGCCCCAGCATTTT.

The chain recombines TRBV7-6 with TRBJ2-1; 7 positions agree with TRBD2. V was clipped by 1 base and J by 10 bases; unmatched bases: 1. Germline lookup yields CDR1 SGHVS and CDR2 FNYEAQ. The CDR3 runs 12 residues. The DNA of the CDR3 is TGTGCCAGCAGCTTAGGGGGGGGAGAGCAGTTCTTC. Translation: CASSLGGGEQFF.

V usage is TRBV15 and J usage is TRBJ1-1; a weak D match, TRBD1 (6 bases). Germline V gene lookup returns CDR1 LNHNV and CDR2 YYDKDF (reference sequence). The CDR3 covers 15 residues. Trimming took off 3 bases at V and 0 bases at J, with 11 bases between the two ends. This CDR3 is CATSSDRRMNTEAFF. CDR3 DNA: TGTGCCACCAGCAGCGACAGGAGGATGAACACTGAAGCTTTCTTT.

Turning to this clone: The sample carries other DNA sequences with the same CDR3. CDR3 DNA sequence: TGTGCCAGCAGCCCCAGCGGTAGCACAGATACGCAGTATTTT. Protein: CASSPSGSTDTQYF. V and J are TRBV5-4 and TRBJ2-3; D may be TRBD2 (5 bases). Looked up from germline, CDR1 is SGHNT and CDR2 is YYREEE (reference sequence). This CDR3 spans 14 amino acids. The V and J ends lost 4 bases and 0 bases respectively, with 9 bases between them.

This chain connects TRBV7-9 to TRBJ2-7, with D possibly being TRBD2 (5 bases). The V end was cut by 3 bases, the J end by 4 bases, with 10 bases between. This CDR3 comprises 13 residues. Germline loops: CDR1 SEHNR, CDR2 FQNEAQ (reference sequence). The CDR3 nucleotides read TGTGCCAGCAGCTTTGGGCGGGCGTACGAGCAGTACTTC. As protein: CASSFGRAYEQYF.

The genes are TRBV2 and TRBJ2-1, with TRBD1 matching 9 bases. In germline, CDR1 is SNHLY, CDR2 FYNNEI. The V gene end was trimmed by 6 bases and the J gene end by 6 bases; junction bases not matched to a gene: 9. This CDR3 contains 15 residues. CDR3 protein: CASRAGTGFSNEQFF. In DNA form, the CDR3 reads TGTGCCAGCAGGGCCGGGACAGGGTTCAGCAATGAGCAGTTCTTC.

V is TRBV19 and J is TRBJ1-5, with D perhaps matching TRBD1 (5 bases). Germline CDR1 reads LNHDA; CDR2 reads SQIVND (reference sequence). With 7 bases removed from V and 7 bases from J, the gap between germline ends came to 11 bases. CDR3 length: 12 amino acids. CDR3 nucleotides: TGTGCCAGTATCAGGCGGGACCAGCCCCAGCATTTT. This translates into CASIRRDQPQHF. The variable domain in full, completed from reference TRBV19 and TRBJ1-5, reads DGGITQSPKYLFRKEGQNVTLSCEQNLNHDAMYWYRQDPGQGLRLIYYSQIVNDFQKGDIAEGYSVSREKKESFPLTVTSAQKNPTAFYLCASIRRDQPQHFGDGTRLSIL.